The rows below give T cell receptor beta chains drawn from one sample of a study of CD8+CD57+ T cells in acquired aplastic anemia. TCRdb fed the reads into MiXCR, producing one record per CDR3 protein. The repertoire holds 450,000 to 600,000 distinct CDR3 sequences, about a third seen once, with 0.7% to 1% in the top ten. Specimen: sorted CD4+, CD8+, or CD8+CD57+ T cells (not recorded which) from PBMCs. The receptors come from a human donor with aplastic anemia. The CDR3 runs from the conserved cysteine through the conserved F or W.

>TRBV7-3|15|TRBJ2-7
CASSLTAVNSYEQYF
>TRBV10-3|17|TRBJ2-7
CAISESTGAAISYEQYF
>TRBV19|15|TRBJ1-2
CASRPPLDAFYGYTF
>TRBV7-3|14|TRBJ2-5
CASGLMAGSETQYF
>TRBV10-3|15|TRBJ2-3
CAISPQGSVTDTQYF
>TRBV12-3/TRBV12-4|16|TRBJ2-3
CASRRQGSQSTDTQYF
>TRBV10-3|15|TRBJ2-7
CAISNTGTGFHEQYF
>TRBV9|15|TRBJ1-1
CASSVDLGQNTEAFF
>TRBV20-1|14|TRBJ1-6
CSARGGAMNSPLHF
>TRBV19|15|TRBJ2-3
CASTGGSWSTDTQYF
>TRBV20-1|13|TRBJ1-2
CSAWDRGWTGYTF
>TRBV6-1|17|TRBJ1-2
CASSTINLLGHMDDYTF
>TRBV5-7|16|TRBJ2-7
CASRSRTHTIYYEQYF
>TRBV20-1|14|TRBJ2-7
CSARGPGRTYEQYF
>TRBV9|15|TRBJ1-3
CASSVDGGSGNTIYF
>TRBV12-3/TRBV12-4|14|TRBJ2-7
CASTPRQVPYEQYF
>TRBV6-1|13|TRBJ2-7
CASSKIQGPEQYF
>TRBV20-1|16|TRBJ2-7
CSARDLSGRSTYEQYF
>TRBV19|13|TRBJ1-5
CASSPRVGGPQHF
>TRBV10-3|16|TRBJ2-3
CAISEISAGLTDTQYF
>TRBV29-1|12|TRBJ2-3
CSDRGYTDTQYF
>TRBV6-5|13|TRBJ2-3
CASSYRGPDTQYF
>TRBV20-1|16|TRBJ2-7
CSAGLNGQGVSYEQYF
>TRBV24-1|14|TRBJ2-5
CATSDSGQGETQYF
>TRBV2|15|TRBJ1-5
CASRSGLSSNQPQHF
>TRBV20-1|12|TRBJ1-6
CSASRGDSPLHF
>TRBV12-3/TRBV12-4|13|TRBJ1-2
CASTGQVTYGYTF
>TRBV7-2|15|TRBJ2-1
CASSLATTRYNEQLF
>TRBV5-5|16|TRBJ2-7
CASSFSIRDSAYEQYF
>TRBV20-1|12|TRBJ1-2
CSARKIVDGYTF
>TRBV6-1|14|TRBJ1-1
CASKPSRGNTEAFF
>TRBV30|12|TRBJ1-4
CACLRGFEKLFF
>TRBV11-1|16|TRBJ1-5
CASSSSRQGAKQPQHF
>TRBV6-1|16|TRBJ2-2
CASKRDGQADTGELFF
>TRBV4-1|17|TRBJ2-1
CASSWTLAGGRYNEQFF
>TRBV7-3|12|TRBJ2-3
CASSQIQDTQYF
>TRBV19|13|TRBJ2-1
CASLGQGFSEQFF
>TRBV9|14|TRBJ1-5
CASSPGVPGQPQHF
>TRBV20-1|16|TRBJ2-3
CSASVIRGGSTDTQYF
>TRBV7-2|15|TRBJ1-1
CASTFQGPTNTEAFF
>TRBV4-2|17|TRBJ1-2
CASRSTRQGTHAYGYTF
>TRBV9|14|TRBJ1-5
CVSSVGGMGQPQHF
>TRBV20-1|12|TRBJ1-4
CSVFPREEKLFF
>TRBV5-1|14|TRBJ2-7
CASSQRGGSYEQYF
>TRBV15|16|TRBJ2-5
CATSSNGQGTQETQYF
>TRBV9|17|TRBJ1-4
CASSARGGYGTNEKLFF
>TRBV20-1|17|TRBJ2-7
CSARDGPGTARSYEQHF
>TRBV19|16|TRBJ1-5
CASTKGGHRAHQPQHF
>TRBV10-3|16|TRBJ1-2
CAKSMTFGTAPDGYTF
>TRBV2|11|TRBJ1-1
CASRRSTEAFF